A single T cell receptor beta chain is shown here with its context. The sample has other DNA sequences that encode this CDR3 too. These data belong to a study of shared clonotypes between healthy human individuals. CD45RO-negative CD8 cells positively selected for CCR7 made up the naive population, which excluded terminally differentiated effector memory CD45RA+ cells. The study ran the assay at deep level. Sequencing used immunoSEQ multiplex PCR; TCRdb keeps in-frame clones, though not all of them. The data show millions of clones, with over 85% seen just once and about 1.1% held by the top ten. The TCR originated in a man aged 18 to 29 in good health. Sequenced sample: naive CD8+ T cells sorted from blood.

DNA for the CDR3: TGCGCCAGCAGCTTAGGACAGGGTCTATCCTACGAGCAGTACTTC. Its translation is CASSLGQGLSYEQYF. The chain joins TRBV5-1 to TRBJ2-7; 8 positions match TRBD1. Germline V gene lookup returns CDR1 SGHRS and CDR2 YFSETQ. This CDR3 has 15 residues. J gave up 1 base and V 2 bases, and 5 bases lay outside the gene matches.